What follows are 10 T cell receptor beta chains derived from one specimen sequenced in a study of metastatic and nonmetastatic thyroid tumors. Thyroid surgery was performed in patients who had received no treatment beforehand. MiXCR reprocessed the PCR reads for TCRdb. The table includes tens of thousands of clones, just under 15% detected once. Sequenced sample: blood. These receptors were collected from a female donor with papillary thyroid cancer or a benign thyroid nodule (not recorded which). Some clones in this sample may be carry-over from other donors' samples.

The gene calls are TRBV4-2 and TRBJ2-2; 8 nucleotides align to TRBD2. CDR1 and CDR2 (germline): LGHNA, YNFKEQ. CDR3 length: 15 amino acids. J lost 7 bases, V lost 4 bases, and 8 bases had no gene match. Here the CDR3 DNA reads TGTGCCAGCAGCCCCCGGACTAGCAGGAACGGGGAGCTGTTTTTT. Its translation is CASSPRTSRNGELFF.

This clone has just a few counts. Possible read error: a much larger clone is one base away. V gene TRBV2 combines with J gene TRBJ2-5; a possible D gene is TRBD1 (5 bases). Looked up from germline, CDR1 is SNHLY and CDR2 is FYNNEI. CDR3 length: 14 residues. Trimming took 5 bases from V and 5 from J, leaving 15 bases between them. The CDR3 loop reads CASSPERGRETQYF. CDR3 DNA sequence: TGTGCCAGCAGTCCGGAAAGGGGCCGGGAGACCCAGTACTTC.

In its sample, this clone was seen many times. The rearrangement uses TRBV3-1 and TRBJ2-1; D is ambiguous. Trimming stripped 0 bases from V and 6 bases from J, with 15 bases between. This CDR3 has 16 amino acids. Germline CDR1 and CDR2: LGHDT and YNNKEL (reference sequence). CDR3 DNA: TGTGCCAGCAGCCAAGAGATCTGGTGGGCGAGCAATGAGCAGTTCTTC. This translates into CASSQEIWWASNEQFF.

Ten or more counts support this clone. The gene calls are TRBV2 and TRBJ1-1; 10 positions agree with TRBD1. CDR3 size: 13 residues. Germline CDR1 SNHLY, CDR2 FYNNEI. V shed 6 bases and J 7 bases; nucleotides not matched to a gene: 5. CDR3: CASRGQGLDEAFF. As DNA, the CDR3 is TGTGCCAGCAGGGGACAGGGGCTTGATGAAGCTTTCTTT. Complete variable domain (other parts from reference TRBV2 and TRBJ1-1): EPEVTQTPSHQVTQMGQEVILRCVPISNHLYFYWYRQILGQKVEFLVSFYNNEISEKSEIFDDQFSVERPDGSNFTLKIRSTKLEDSAMYFCASRGQGLDEAFFGQGTRLTVV.

This clone has just a few counts. The chain joins TRBV6-1 to TRBJ1-2; possible D gene TRBD1, 5 bases. This CDR3 region has 14 residues. From germline, CDR1 is MNHNS and CDR2 SASEGT. The germline V and J ends were trimmed by 2 bases and 7 bases, with 14 bases remaining between them. DNA for the CDR3: TGTGCCAGCAGTGAACAGGGATCAGTGGGTGGCTACACCTTC. Translating gives CASSEQGSVGGYTF.

Note on this clone: Just one base apart from a much larger clone, this may be a read error. This sample includes further DNA sequences coding for the same CDR3. The chain couples TRBV4-2 to TRBJ2-2, with 9 positions matching TRBD2. V trimming: 4 bases; J trimming: 6 bases; junction bases outside the gene matches: 15. This CDR3 spans 18 amino acids. From germline, CDR1 is LGHNA and CDR2 YNFKEQ. CDR3 protein: CASSPGSSGGARAGELFF. Written as DNA, the CDR3 is TGTGCCAGCAGCCCCGGGAGTAGCGGGGGCGCGAGGGCCGGGGAGCTGTTTTTT.

In its sample, this clone was seen many times. The V and J genes are TRBV4-1 and TRBJ1-5; 7 positions match TRBD1. J lost 0 bases, V lost 4 bases, and 3 bases had no gene match. The CDR3 length is 15 residues. Germline V lookup: CDR1 MGHRA, CDR2 YSYEKL. CDR3 amino acids: CASSRGGGSNQPQHF. The CDR3 region has the DNA TGCGCCAGCAGCCGAGGGGGCGGTAGCAATCAGCCCCAGCATTTT.

This clone was counted many times. Compared with germline, one end of the junction differs, possibly owing to a read error. The genes are TRBV28 and TRBJ2-7; D possibly matches TRBD1 or TRBD2 (5 bases each). There are 13 residues in the CDR3. Germline CDR1 and CDR2: MDHEN and SYDVKM. The CDR3 coding sequence is TGTGCCAGCAGTTCCCCCAGTCGGGGCCCCAGGGACTTC. As protein: CASSSPSRGPRDF.

The table lists this clone with many counts. The J gene is TRBJ2-1, the V gene TRBV20-1; 8 nucleotides line up with TRBD2. The length of the CDR3 is 15 residues. CDR1 DFQATT and CDR2 SNEGSKA come from the germline V gene (reference sequence). The V and J ends lost 4 bases and 6 bases, in that order; junction bases with no gene match: 11. The CDR3 protein is CSATLMRGVVNEQFF. CDR3 nucleotides: TGCAGTGCTACCCTAATGCGGGGGGTTGTCAATGAGCAGTTCTTC.

This clone was found many times. This chain links TRBV29-1 with TRBJ2-7; perhaps D is TRBD1 or TRBD2 (6 bases each). Trimming removed 2 bases at V and 7 bases at J, with 9 bases between. CDR3 length equals 11 residues. The germline gives CDR1 SQVTM, CDR2 ANQGSEA. As DNA, the CDR3 is TGCAGCGTTGAACGAGGGGGGGAGCAGTACTTC. It is translated as CSVERGGEQYF.